The clone carrying this T cell receptor beta chain was observed a handful of times. No antigen is known for it. A read error may explain this, as a much larger clone is one base away. The CDR3 spans 15 residues. RNA transcripts gave rise to amplified TCR beta CDR3 regions. A set of HTBI primers served as the primers for a first-round RT-PCR of the TCR CDR3. TCRdb reanalysed the multiplex PCR reads using MiXCR and keeps one entry per CDR3 protein. The sample carries a few hundred thousand distinct CDR3 sequences, around 20% recorded once. These data originate in a study of T cells in Graves' hyperthyroidism and ophthalmopathy. Study-wide results and limits: Ophthalmopathy and stable hyperthyroidism were told apart by a 13 V-J model. Model-based prediction identified ophthalmopathy a median roughly six months prior to its onset.

The gene calls are TRBV12-3 or TRBV12-4 and TRBJ2-5; 9 nucleotides line up with TRBD1. The material sequenced was blood. The origin of this receptor is a woman between 45 and 65 years old with Graves' hyperthyroidism. CDR3 sequence reads: CASSSTGGSQETRYF. The CDR3 region has the DNA TGTGCCAGCAGTTCTACAGGGGGCTCACAAGAGACCCGGTACTTC.